A few counts support the clone carrying this T cell receptor (beta chain). Its antigen is undetermined. The data derive from a study of T cell repertoires in cytomegalovirus infection. The wider study: Both a matching HLA type and CMV infection were indicated by public TCR beta signatures.

The study's findings and limits: HLA-C-restricted TCR beta clonotypes specific for CMV led the ex vivo response. Cumulative public TCR beta family frequency identified carriers of CMV plus the relevant HLA.

J gave up 0 bases and V 1 base, and 14 bases lay outside the gene matches. The V gene's germline CDR1 is SGHDN and CDR2 FVKESK. The CDR3 length is 20 residues. Via MiXCR, TCRdb re-called the reads, giving one row per CDR3 protein. The sample consists of 100,000 to 150,000 distinct CDR3 sequences, almost 9% of them appearing once. The chain employs TRBV14 and TRBJ2-7; 11 nucleotides agree with TRBD1. The source of this sequence is a human donor in good health (CMV status not recorded). Some clones in this sample may be carry-over from other donors' samples. The sequenced sample consisted of PBMCs. Here the CDR3 DNA reads TGTGCCAGCAGCCAAGTTCAGGGGACAGGGGGTGACGAATTCTCCTACGAGCAGTACTTC. Protein sequence: CASSQVQGTGGDEFSYEQYF.